The sequence of this TCR beta chain was determined in a study of T cell responses to AZD1222 COVID-19 vaccine. Study observations and caveats: Among spike-specific TCRs, nearly half reportedly target unmutated variant regions. Rises in breadth and depth of Spike-specific TCRs came after two AZD1222 doses. Repertoire sampling occurred only after the peak T cell response.

The protocol was immunoSEQ multiplex PCR, while the TCRdb copy is restricted to in-frame clones and leaves out a portion. This sample has roughly 120,000 clones, with 70% to 90% found just once. V shed 4 bases and J shed 6 bases, with 11 bases lying between them. CDR1 and CDR2 from the germline V gene are SGHKS and YYEKEE (reference sequence). The CDR3 runs to 13 residues. In regard to this clone: Its antigen is as yet unknown.

The chain joins TRBV5-5 to TRBJ1-3, with D perhaps TRBD1 (5 bases). The sample here was peripheral blood, taken on day 0 of MenACWY control vaccination. This clonotype originated in an adult in good health. The chain's CDR3 is CASSPGGENTIYF. The CDR3 DNA follows: TGTGCCAGCAGCCCCGGGGGGGAAAACACCATATATTTT.